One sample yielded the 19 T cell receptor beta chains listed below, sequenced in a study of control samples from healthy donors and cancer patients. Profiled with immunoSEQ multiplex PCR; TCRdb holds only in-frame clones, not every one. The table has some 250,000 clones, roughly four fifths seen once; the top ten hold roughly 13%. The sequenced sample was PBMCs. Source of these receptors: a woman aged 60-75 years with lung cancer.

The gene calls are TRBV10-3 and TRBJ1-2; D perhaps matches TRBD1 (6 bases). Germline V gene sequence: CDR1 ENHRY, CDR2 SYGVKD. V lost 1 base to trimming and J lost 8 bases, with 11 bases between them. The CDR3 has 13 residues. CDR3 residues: CAISEWTEKGYTF. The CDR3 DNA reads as TGTGCCATCAGTGAGTGGACAGAGAAAGGCTACACCTTC.

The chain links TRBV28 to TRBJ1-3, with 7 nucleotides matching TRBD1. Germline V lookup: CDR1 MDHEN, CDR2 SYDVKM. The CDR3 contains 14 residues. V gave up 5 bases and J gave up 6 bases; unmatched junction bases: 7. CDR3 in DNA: TGTGCCAGCAGTACCACAGGGGTAGAAAACACCATATATTTT. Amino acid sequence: CASSTTGVENTIYF.

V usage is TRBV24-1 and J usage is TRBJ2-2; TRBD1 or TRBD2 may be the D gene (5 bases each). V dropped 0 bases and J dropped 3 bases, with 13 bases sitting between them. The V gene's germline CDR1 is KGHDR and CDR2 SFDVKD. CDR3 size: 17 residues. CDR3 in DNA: TGTGCCACCAGTGATTTGGGGGGAGAGCCGTACACCGGGGAGCTGTTTTTT. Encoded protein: CATSDLGGEPYTGELFF.

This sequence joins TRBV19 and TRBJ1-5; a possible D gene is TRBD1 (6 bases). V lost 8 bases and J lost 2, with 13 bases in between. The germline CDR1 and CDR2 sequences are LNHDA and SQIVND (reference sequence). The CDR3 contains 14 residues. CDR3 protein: CASRGPRGNQPQHF. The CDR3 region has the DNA TGTGCCAGTCGGGGGCCCAGGGGCAATCAGCCCCAGCATTTT.

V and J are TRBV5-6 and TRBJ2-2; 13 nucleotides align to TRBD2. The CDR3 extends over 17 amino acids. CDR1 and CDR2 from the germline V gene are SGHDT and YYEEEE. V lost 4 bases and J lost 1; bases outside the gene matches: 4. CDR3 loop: CASSRGLAGLNTGELFF. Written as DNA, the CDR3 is TGTGCCAGCAGCCGGGGACTAGCGGGGTTGAACACCGGGGAGCTGTTTTTT.

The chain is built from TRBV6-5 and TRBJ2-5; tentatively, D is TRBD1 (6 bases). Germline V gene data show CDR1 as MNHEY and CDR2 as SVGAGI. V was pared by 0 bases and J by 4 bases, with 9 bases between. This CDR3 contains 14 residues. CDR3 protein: CASSYSVRGETQYF. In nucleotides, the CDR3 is TGTGCCAGCAGTTACTCGGTCAGGGGAGAGACCCAGTACTTC.

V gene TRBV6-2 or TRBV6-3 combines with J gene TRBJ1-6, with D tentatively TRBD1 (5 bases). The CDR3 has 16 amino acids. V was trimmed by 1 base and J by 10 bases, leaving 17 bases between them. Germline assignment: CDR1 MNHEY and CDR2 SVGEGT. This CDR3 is CASSYYPGKMESPLHF. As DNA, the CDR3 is TGTGCCAGCAGTTACTACCCAGGGAAAATGGAATCACCCCTCCACTTT.

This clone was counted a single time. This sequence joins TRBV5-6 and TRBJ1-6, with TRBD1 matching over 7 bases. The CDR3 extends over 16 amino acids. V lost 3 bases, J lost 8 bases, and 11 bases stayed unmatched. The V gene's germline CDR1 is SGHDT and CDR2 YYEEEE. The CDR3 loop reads CASSYPRGRTDSPLHF. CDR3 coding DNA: TGTGCCAGCAGCTACCCAAGGGGGCGAACCGATTCACCCCTCCACTTT.

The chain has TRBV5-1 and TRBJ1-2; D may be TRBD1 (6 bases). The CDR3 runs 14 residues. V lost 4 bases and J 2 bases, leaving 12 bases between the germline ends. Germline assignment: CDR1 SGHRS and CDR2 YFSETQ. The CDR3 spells CASSDHTGNYGYTF. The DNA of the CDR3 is TGCGCCAGCAGCGACCATACAGGGAACTATGGCTACACCTTC.

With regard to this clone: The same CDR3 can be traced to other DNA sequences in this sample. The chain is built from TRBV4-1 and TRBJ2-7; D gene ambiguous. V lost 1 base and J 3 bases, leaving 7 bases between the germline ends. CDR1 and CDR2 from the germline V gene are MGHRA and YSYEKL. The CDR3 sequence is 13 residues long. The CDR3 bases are TGCGCCAGCAGCCAAGGTTCCAGCTACGAGCAGTACTTC. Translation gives CASSQGSSYEQYF.

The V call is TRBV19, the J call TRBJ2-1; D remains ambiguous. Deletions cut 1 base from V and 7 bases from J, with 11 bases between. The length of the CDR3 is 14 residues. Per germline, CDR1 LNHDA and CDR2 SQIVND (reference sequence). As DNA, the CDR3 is TGTGCCAGTAGTATAGGGGGTAGTTTGAATGAGCAGTTCTTC. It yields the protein CASSIGGSLNEQFF.

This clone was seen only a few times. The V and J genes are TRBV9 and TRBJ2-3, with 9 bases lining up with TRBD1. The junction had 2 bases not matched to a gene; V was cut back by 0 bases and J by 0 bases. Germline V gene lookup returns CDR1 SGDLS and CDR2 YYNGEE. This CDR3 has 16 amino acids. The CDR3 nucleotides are TGTGCCAGCAGCGTAGGGACAGGGGTTAGCACAGATACGCAGTATTTT. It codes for CASSVGTGVSTDTQYF. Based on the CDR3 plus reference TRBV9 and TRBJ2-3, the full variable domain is DSGVTQTPKHLITATGQRVTLRCSPRSGDLSVYWYQQSLDQGLQFLIQYYNGEERAKGNILERFSAQQFPDLHSELNLSSLELGDSALYFCASSVGTGVSTDTQYFGPGTRLTVL.

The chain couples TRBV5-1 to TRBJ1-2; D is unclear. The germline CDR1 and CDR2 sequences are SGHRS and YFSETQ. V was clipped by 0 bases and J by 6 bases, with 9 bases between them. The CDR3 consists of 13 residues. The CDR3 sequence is CASSLGARDGYTF. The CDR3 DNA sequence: TGCGCCAGCAGCTTGGGAGCAAGGGATGGCTACACCTTC.

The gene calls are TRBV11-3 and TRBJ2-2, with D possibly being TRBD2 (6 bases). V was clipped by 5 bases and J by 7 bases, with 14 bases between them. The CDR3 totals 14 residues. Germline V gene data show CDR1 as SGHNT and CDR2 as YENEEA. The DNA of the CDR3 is TGTGCCAGCAGCCGGACTGGAGGGGTCGGGGAGCTGTTTTTT. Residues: CASSRTGGVGELFF.

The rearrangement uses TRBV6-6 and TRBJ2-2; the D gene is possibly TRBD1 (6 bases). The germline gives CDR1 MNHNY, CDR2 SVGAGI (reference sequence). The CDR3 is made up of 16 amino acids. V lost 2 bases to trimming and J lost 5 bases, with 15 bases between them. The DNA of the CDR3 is TGTGCCAGCAGTTACCGTAGGGGGATAGATACCGGGGAGCTGTTTTTT. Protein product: CASSYRRGIDTGELFF.

The CDR3 protein is CASSATSAETQYF. In nucleotides, the CDR3 is TGCGCCAGCAGCGCCACATCCGCGGAGACCCAGTACTTC. The rearrangement uses TRBV5-1 and TRBJ2-5; D uncertain. CDR1 and CDR2 from the germline V gene are SGHRS and YFSETQ. The CDR3 length is 13 residues. Trimming took off 4 bases at V and 5 bases at J, with 12 bases between the two ends.

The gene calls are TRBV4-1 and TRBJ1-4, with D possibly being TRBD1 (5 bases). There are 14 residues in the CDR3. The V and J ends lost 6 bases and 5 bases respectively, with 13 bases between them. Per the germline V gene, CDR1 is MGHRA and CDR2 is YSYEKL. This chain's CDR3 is CASSPGRGNEKLFF. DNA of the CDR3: TGCGCCAGCAGTCCGGGACGGGGGAATGAAAAACTGTTTTTT.

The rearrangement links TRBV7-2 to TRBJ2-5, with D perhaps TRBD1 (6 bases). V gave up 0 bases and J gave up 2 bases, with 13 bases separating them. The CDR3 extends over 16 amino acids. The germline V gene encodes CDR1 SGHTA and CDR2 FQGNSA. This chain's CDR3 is CASSLARTGRQETQYF. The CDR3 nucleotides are TGTGCCAGCAGCTTAGCGAGAACAGGGCGACAAGAGACCCAGTACTTC. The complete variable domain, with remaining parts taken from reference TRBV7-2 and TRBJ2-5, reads GAGVSQSPSNKVTEKGKDVELRCDPISGHTALYWYRQSLGQGLEFLIYFQGNSAPDKSGLPSDRFSAERTGGSVSTLTIQRTQQEDSAVYLCASSLARTGRQETQYFGPGTRLLVL.

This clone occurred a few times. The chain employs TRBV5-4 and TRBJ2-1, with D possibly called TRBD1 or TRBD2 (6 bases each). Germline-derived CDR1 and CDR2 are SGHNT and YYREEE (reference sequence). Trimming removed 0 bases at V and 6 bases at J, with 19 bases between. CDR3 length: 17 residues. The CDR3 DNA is TGTGCCAGCAGCTTGGGGGGCAGACAACAGGGAGGCAATGAGCAGTTCTTC. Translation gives CASSLGGRQQGGNEQFF.